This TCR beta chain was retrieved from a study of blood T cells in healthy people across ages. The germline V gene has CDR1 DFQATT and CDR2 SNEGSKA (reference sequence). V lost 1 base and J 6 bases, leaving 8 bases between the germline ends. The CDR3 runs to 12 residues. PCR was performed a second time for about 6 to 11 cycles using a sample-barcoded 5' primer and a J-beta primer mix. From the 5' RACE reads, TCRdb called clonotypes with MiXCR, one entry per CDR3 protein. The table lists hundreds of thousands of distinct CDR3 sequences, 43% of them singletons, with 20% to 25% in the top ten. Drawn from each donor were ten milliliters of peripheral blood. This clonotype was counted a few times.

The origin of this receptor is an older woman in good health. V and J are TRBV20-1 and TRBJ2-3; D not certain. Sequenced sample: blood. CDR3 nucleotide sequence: TGCAGTGCTAGAGGACTTGAGGATACGCAGTATTTT. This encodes CSARGLEDTQYF.